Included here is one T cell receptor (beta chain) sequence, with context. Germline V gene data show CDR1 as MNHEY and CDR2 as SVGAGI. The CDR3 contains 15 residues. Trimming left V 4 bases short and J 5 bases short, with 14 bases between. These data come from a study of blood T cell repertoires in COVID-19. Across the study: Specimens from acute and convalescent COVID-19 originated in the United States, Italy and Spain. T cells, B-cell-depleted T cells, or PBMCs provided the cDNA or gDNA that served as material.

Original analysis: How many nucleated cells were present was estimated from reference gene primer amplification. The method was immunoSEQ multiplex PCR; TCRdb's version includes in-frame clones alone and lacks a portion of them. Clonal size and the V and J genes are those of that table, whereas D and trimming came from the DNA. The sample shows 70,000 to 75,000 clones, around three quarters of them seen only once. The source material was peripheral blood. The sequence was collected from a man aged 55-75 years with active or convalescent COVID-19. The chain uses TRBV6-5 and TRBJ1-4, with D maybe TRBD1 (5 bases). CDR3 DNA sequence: TGTGCCAGCAGTTTTCAGGGTAGCCCAAATGAAAAACTGTTTTTT. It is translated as CASSFQGSPNEKLFF.